A single sample gave rise to the 30 T cell receptor beta chains below, sequenced in a study of blood T cell repertoires in COVID-19. Sequencing used immunoSEQ multiplex PCR; TCRdb keeps in-frame clones, though not all of them. The sample lists nearly 250,000 clones, roughly 86% seen once, with around 1.6% in the top ten. Sequences were obtained from peripheral blood. These receptors came from a woman in her sixties who had recovered from COVID-19.

J is TRBJ2-3 and V is TRBV7-2; 7 bases line up with TRBD2. The V gene's germline CDR1 is SGHTA and CDR2 FQGNSA. The CDR3 spans 15 residues. Losses at the gene ends were 0 bases for V and 8 bases for J; bases not matched to a gene: 8. CDR3 amino acids: CASSLAGGWSSTQYF. The CDR3, as DNA: TGTGCCAGCAGCTTAGCCGGGGGGTGGTCGAGTACGCAGTATTTT.

This clone was counted ten times or more. The chain recombines TRBV11-3 with TRBJ2-3, with 8 nucleotides matching TRBD2. Germline V lookup: CDR1 SGHNT, CDR2 YENEEA. CDR3 length equals 16 residues. Trimming at V came to 2 bases and at J to 5 bases, leaving 9 bases not matched to a gene. The CDR3 spells CASSLSAGASGDTQYF. The DNA of the CDR3 is TGTGCCAGCAGCTTATCAGCGGGGGCTTCCGGAGATACGCAGTATTTT.

The table lists this clone with a count of one. V gene TRBV30 combines with J gene TRBJ2-7; D gene unclear. The CDR3 sequence is 12 residues long. V was shortened by 5 bases and J by 9 bases, with 17 bases between the two germline ends. The germline V gene encodes CDR1 GTSNPN and CDR2 SVGIG (reference sequence). The CDR3 loop reads CAWPRFEPGQYF. CDR3 DNA sequence: TGTGCCTGGCCCCGATTTGAACCGGGGCAGTACTTC.

The CDR3 DNA reads TGCAGTGCTAGAGATTTCGATGGCTACACCTTC. Translated: CSARDFDGYTF. V usage is TRBV20-1 and J usage is TRBJ1-2, with no clear D. This CDR3 is 11 amino acids long. CDR1 is DFQATT, CDR2 SNEGSKA, per germline (reference sequence). V was cut by 0 bases and J by 6 bases, with 5 bases left in between.

The chain combines TRBV4-3 with TRBJ2-1; D uncertain. Germline values: CDR1 LGHNA, CDR2 YSLEER. V lost 0 bases and J lost 4, with 7 bases in between. CDR3 length: 14 amino acids. The CDR3 sequence: CASSQDPQYNEQFF. Written as DNA, the CDR3 is TGCGCCAGCAGCCAAGACCCCCAGTACAATGAGCAGTTCTTC.

This clone appeared once. The CDR3 region is CASSLGQEETQYF. The CDR3 DNA reads as TGTGCCAGCAGCCTCGGACAGGAAGAGACCCAGTACTTC. The chain combines TRBV12-3 or TRBV12-4 with TRBJ2-5; 7 bases match TRBD1. This CDR3 is built from 13 residues. V was clipped by 6 bases and J by 3 bases; unmatched bases: 4.

The chain employs TRBV4-2 and TRBJ1-4; D may be TRBD1 (5 bases). The germline V gene has CDR1 LGHNA and CDR2 YNFKEQ. The CDR3 length is 17 residues. V was clipped by 0 bases and J by 0 bases, with 11 bases between them. The CDR3 DNA reads TGTGCCAGCAGCCAAGAGGCAGGGCTAACAACTAATGAAAAACTGTTTTTT. Amino acids: CASSQEAGLTTNEKLFF.

CDR3 residues: CSAGGGDRAEKLFF. CDR3 sequence (DNA): TGCAGTGCTGGTGGGGGGGACAGGGCTGAAAAACTGTTTTTT. The J gene is TRBJ1-4, the V gene TRBV20-1; the match to TRBD1 covers 9 bases. J lost 7 bases, V lost 5 bases, and 8 bases had no gene match. Germline lookup yields CDR1 DFQATT and CDR2 SNEGSKA (reference sequence). The CDR3 sequence is 14 residues long.

The J gene is TRBJ1-2, the V gene TRBV27, with D perhaps TRBD1 (6 bases). This CDR3 region has 15 residues. CDR1 is MNHEY and CDR2 is SMNVEV in the germline V gene (reference sequence). V was cut by 1 base and J by 3 bases, with 12 bases left in between. As DNA, the CDR3 is TGTGCCAGCAGTTTATTGCCCACAGGGTACTATGGCTACACCTTC. Encoded protein: CASSLLPTGYYGYTF.

This clone was picked up one time. The J gene is TRBJ2-7, the V gene TRBV19, with 9 bases aligning to TRBD1. Germline V gene sequence: CDR1 LNHDA, CDR2 SQIVND (reference sequence). J lost 6 bases, V lost 3 bases, and 6 bases had no gene match. This CDR3 is 14 amino acids long. CDR3 DNA: TGTGCCAGTAGTATGTTCACGACAGGGGGCGAGCAGTACTTC. Its translation is CASSMFTTGGEQYF.

The chain couples TRBV6-5 to TRBJ1-3; D remains unclear. Germline V CDR1 and CDR2: MNHEY, SVGAGI. Trimming stripped 4 bases from V and 5 bases from J, with 3 bases between. There are 11 residues in the CDR3. The CDR3 nucleotides read TGTGCCAGCAGTTTCAGAAACACCATATATTTT. It specifies CASSFRNTIYF.

The rearrangement joins TRBV6-6 to TRBJ2-1; D perhaps matches TRBD2 (6 bases). In germline, CDR1 is MNHNY, CDR2 SVGAGI (reference sequence). CDR3 length: 11 residues. V gave up 11 bases and J gave up 4 bases, with 9 bases separating them. The CDR3 coding sequence is TGTGCCGCCGGGACTTACAATGAGCAGTTCTTC. Translating gives CAAGTYNEQFF.

The rearrangement links TRBV19 to TRBJ1-1; 7 bases align to TRBD1. The CDR3 has 15 residues. From germline, CDR1 is LNHDA and CDR2 SQIVND (reference sequence). Trimming removed 7 bases from V and 7 bases from J; junction bases left unmatched: 15. This CDR3 reads CASNPGVTGNNEAFF. The CDR3 DNA reads as TGTGCCAGTAATCCCGGGGTGACAGGGAATAATGAAGCTTTCTTT. Variable domain in full (rest from reference TRBV19 and TRBJ1-1): DGGITQSPKYLFRKEGQNVTLSCEQNLNHDAMYWYRQDPGQGLRLIYYSQIVNDFQKGDIAEGYSVSREKKESFPLTVTSAQKNPTAFYLCASNPGVTGNNEAFFGQGTRLTVV.

The V gene is TRBV20-1, the J gene TRBJ1-6; no definite D call. This CDR3 has 12 residues. CDR1 and CDR2 from the germline V gene are DFQATT and SNEGSKA (reference sequence). V was trimmed by 5 bases and J by 11 bases, leaving 13 bases between them. CDR3 nucleotides: TGCAGTGCTCGTGGTCCCAGTACACCCCTCCACTTT. It codes for CSARGPSTPLHF.

The chain combines TRBV5-1 with TRBJ1-1; 8 bases align to TRBD1. V was clipped by 5 bases and J by 5 bases; unmatched bases: 8. The CDR3 has 14 amino acids. The germline CDR1 and CDR2 sequences are SGHRS and YFSETQ. The CDR3 DNA reads as TGCGCCAGCAGGCTGACAGGGGCGGAAACTGAAGCTTTCTTT. Its protein is CASRLTGAETEAFF. Based on the CDR3 plus reference TRBV5-1 and TRBJ1-1, the full variable domain is KAGVTQTPRYLIKTRGQQVTLSCSPISGHRSVSWYQQTPGQGLQFLFEYFSETQRNKGNFPGRFSGRQFSNSRSEMNVSTLELGDSALYLCASRLTGAETEAFFGQGTRLTVV.

The rearrangement joins TRBV6-5 to TRBJ2-7; D is perhaps TRBD1 (5 bases). The CDR3 consists of 13 residues. V lost 10 bases to trimming and J lost 0 bases, with 13 bases between them. CDR1 and CDR2 (germline): MNHEY, SVGAGI. The CDR3 DNA follows: TGTGCCACCAGGGATGACAGCTCCTACGAGCAGTACTTC. It codes for CATRDDSSYEQYF.

The V and J genes are TRBV28 and TRBJ2-7; 9 bases are shared with TRBD1. Germline CDR1 is MDHEN and CDR2 is SYDVKM. The CDR3 covers 14 residues. Trimming took 10 bases from V and 3 from J; bases not matched to a gene: 10. The CDR3 is CATERGDRVYEQYF. CDR3 DNA sequence: TGTGCCACCGAAAGGGGGGACAGGGTCTACGAGCAGTACTTC.

This clone was picked up a small number of times. This rearrangement joins TRBV5-6 to TRBJ2-5; TRBD1 is a possible D gene (6 bases). Trimming left V 2 bases short and J 4 bases short, with 9 bases between. This CDR3 region has 13 residues. Germline assignment: CDR1 SGHDT and CDR2 YYEEEE. The CDR3 here is CASSLTGPETQYF. CDR3 nucleotides: TGTGCCAGCAGCTTAACAGGGCCAGAGACCCAGTACTTC.

The V gene is TRBV19, the J gene TRBJ1-1; 8 nucleotides align to TRBD1. This CDR3 has 16 residues. Trimming cost V 4 bases and J 3 bases; bases outside gene matches: 10. In germline, CDR1 is LNHDA, CDR2 SQIVND (reference sequence). The CDR3 protein is CASSRAGTGGDTEAFF. The DNA for the CDR3 is TGTGCCAGTAGTAGGGCCGGGACAGGTGGGGACACTGAAGCTTTCTTT.

This chain links TRBV24-1 with TRBJ2-7; 8 bases agree with TRBD2. The CDR3 extends over 15 amino acids. The germline gives CDR1 KGHDR, CDR2 SFDVKD. J lost 2 bases, V lost 2 bases, and 4 bases had no gene match. The DNA of the CDR3 is TGTGCCACCAGTGATTCGGGGGGGAGCACCTACGAGCAGTACTTC. This gives the protein CATSDSGGSTYEQYF.

DNA for the CDR3: TGTGCCAGCAGCGGGGAAGGGGGTAGCGGGGCGAAAGAGACCCAGTACTTC. It specifies CASSGEGGSGAKETQYF. J is TRBJ2-5 and V is TRBV28; TRBD2 agrees at 8 bases. Per the germline V gene, CDR1 is MDHEN and CDR2 is SYDVKM. V was clipped by 6 bases and J by 3 bases; unmatched bases: 15. The CDR3 has 17 amino acids.

The chain employs TRBV29-1 and TRBJ2-1; 15 bases match TRBD2. The CDR3 has 15 residues. V dropped 5 bases and J dropped 8; count of bases not matched to a gene: 7. CDR1 is SQVTM and CDR2 is ANQGSEA in the germline V gene. This CDR3 is CSVSGLAGGGDEQFF. CDR3 DNA: TGCAGCGTTTCAGGACTAGCGGGGGGGGGAGATGAGCAGTTCTTC.

This chain links TRBV6-5 with TRBJ2-7; maybe TRBD2 (8 bases). With 4 bases removed from V and 1 base from J, the gap between germline ends came to 17 bases. CDR3 length equals 16 residues. In germline, CDR1 is MNHEY, CDR2 SVGAGI. CDR3 DNA sequence: TGTGCCAGCAGTTCCGAGGCGGGGGGACAGTCCTACGAGCAGTACTTC. This sequence encodes CASSSEAGGQSYEQYF.

This clone was observed once. The CDR3 DNA follows: TGTGCCAGCAGTGTAGCAGGGGTTGGCTACACCTTC. Amino acid sequence: CASSVAGVGYTF. The chain is built from TRBV6-1 and TRBJ1-2; a possible D gene is TRBD1 (6 bases). V lost 4 bases and J lost 7, with 10 bases in between. Per germline, CDR1 MNHNS and CDR2 SASEGT. The CDR3 is made up of 12 amino acids.

The chain joins TRBV7-9 to TRBJ2-7; 11 bases agree with TRBD1. CDR1 SEHNR and CDR2 FQNEAQ come from the germline V gene (reference sequence). The J segment lost 3 bases and the V segment lost 5 bases, leaving 6 bases of the junction unmatched. CDR3 size: 15 residues. This CDR3 reads CASSAGQGAHYEQYF. The CDR3 nucleotides read TGTGCCAGCAGCGCAGGACAGGGGGCCCACTACGAGCAGTACTTC.

In its sample, this clone was seen many times. The V and J genes are TRBV2 and TRBJ2-3; a weak D match, TRBD1 (5 bases). The CDR3 has 14 residues. V gave up 7 bases and J gave up 4 bases, with 15 bases separating them. The germline CDR1 and CDR2 sequences are SNHLY and FYNNEI. The CDR3 bases are TGTGCCAGCAAGGAGCAGGGTGCCGCAGATACGCAGTATTTT. Its translation: CASKEQGAADTQYF.

This rearrangement joins TRBV28 to TRBJ1-3; 8 bases are shared with TRBD1. This CDR3 is 15 amino acids long. Germline CDR1 and CDR2: MDHEN and SYDVKM. Losses at the gene ends were 3 bases for V and 4 bases for J; bases not matched to a gene: 5. CDR3 protein: CASSFTGGSGNTIYF. In DNA form, the CDR3 reads TGTGCCAGCAGTTTCACAGGGGGTAGCGGAAACACCATATATTTT. Using reference TRBV28 and TRBJ1-3 for the parts outside the CDR3, the full variable domain is DVKVTQSSRYLVKRTGEKVFLECVQDMDHENMFWYRQDPGLGLRLIYFSYDVKMKEKGDIPEGYSVSREKKERFSLILESASTNQTSMYLCASSFTGGSGNTIYFGEGSWLTVV.

The V and J genes are TRBV6-5 and TRBJ1-5, with a weak D call TRBD1 (5 bases). Trimming left V 7 bases short and J 0 bases short, with 13 bases between. CDR3 length: 15 residues. Per the germline V gene, CDR1 is MNHEY and CDR2 is SVGAGI. The CDR3 region has the DNA TGTGCCAGCACCCTCGGACACTATAGCAATCAGCCCCAGCATTTT. Protein: CASTLGHYSNQPQHF.

The V gene is TRBV18, the J gene TRBJ1-5, with 9 bases identical to TRBD1. CDR3 length: 15 amino acids. The trim removed 4 bases at V and 4 bases at J, leaving 5 bases unmatched. Germline loops: CDR1 KGHSH, CDR2 LQKENI. The CDR3 reads CASSLSGQGNQPQHF. The CDR3 region has the DNA TGTGCCAGCTCACTGTCGGGACAGGGAAATCAGCCCCAGCATTTT.

V gene TRBV6-6 combines with J gene TRBJ1-1; D possibly corresponds to TRBD1 (6 bases). The CDR3 length is 14 residues. V was pared by 5 bases and J by 0 bases, with 10 bases between. From germline, CDR1 is MNHNY and CDR2 SVGAGI (reference sequence). CDR3 residues: CASSQGTLNTEAFF. Written as DNA, the CDR3 is TGTGCCAGCAGTCAAGGGACATTGAACACTGAAGCTTTCTTT.